This is a list of T cell receptor beta chains from one sample in a study of shared clonotypes between healthy human individuals. Repertoires were generated with immunoSEQ multiplex PCR, while TCRdb's copy carries only in-frame clones and drops some. The sample shows 2,500,000 or so clones, about 90% of them seen only once. Sequenced sample: naive CD4+ T cells from PBMCs. These receptors all stem from a man aged 18 to 35 in good health. Some clones in this sample may be carry-over from other donors' samples. Both conserved end residues are part of each CDR3. A D gene is named only where the DNA matches it firmly. Size is omitted from some rows. Given values are once, few, many or a class for expanded clones.

v_gene,d_gene,j_gene,abundance,CDR3aa,CDR3nt
TRBV5-4,TRBD1,TRBJ2-3,once,CASSLGDRVADTQYF,TGTGCCAGCAGCTTGGGGGACAGGGTTGCAGATACGCAGTATTTT
TRBV5-1,-,TRBJ2-7,-,CASSLAFRATNAYEQYF,TGCGCCAGCAGCTTGGCCTTCCGGGCGACAAACGCCTACGAGCAGTACTTC
TRBV19,TRBD1,TRBJ2-1,-,CASSIGVLKGARRFFDEQFF,TGTGCCAGTAGTATAGGGGTATTGAAGGGGGCCCGTAGGTTTTTCGATGAGCAGTTCTTC
TRBV7-9,-,TRBJ2-1,-,CASSPPGTYNEQFF,TGTGCCAGCAGCCCTCCCGGGACATACAATGAGCAGTTCTTC
TRBV27,-,TRBJ1-5,-,CASSPSRNQPQHF,TGTGCCAGCAGTCCAAGCCGTAATCAGCCCCAGCATTTT
TRBV7-4,TRBD2,TRBJ2-7,-,CASSLGGTSGYYEQYF,TGTGCCAGCAGCTTAGGGGGGACTAGCGGATACTACGAGCAGTACTTC
TRBV9,-,TRBJ1-3,-,CASSVGDHDTIYF,TGTGCCAGCAGCGTCGGGGACCACGACACCATATATTTT
TRBV5-1,-,TRBJ2-3,-,CASSLETSTDTQYF,TGCGCCAGCAGCTTGGAGACTAGCACAGATACGCAGTATTTT
TRBV19,-,TRBJ1-4,-,CAVRAGVEKLFF,TGTGCAGTGCGGGCAGGGGTTGAAAAACTGTTTTTT
TRBV18,TRBD1,TRBJ1-5,-,CASSPRQTGIDQPQHF,TGTGCCAGCTCACCACGACAGACAGGGATCGATCAGCCCCAGCATTTT
TRBV28,-,TRBJ2-7,-,CASSSHVGSSSYEQYF,TGTGCCAGCAGTTCCCACGTGGGTTCGAGCTCCTACGAGCAGTACTTC
TRBV2,TRBD1,TRBJ1-5,-,CASSRTGGFQPQHF,TGTGCCAGCAGTCGGACAGGGGGCTTTCAGCCCCAGCATTTT
TRBV5-5,-,TRBJ2-6,-,CASMRAGGAPGANVLTF,TGTGCCAGCATGCGCGCCGGAGGGGCCCCTGGGGCCAACGTCCTGACTTTC
TRBV6-5,TRBD2,TRBJ2-5,-,CASSYSIAGVGETQYF,TGTGCCAGCAGTTACTCCATAGCGGGAGTAGGAGAGACCCAGTACTTC
TRBV2,-,TRBJ2-3,-,CASSEALTGTDTQYF,TGTGCCAGCAGTGAAGCGCTTACAGGGACAGATACGCAGTATTTT
TRBV11-2,-,TRBJ2-2,once,CASSPLFSGELFF,TGTGCCAGCAGCCCCCTGTTTTCCGGGGAGCTGTTTTTT
TRBV5-4,TRBD2,TRBJ2-5,-,CASSSSGIGETQYF,TGTGCCAGCAGCTCCAGCGGGATAGGGGAGACCCAGTACTTC
TRBV18,TRBD1,TRBJ1-1,-,CASSLDRGSEAFF,TGTGCCAGCTCACTCGACAGGGGGTCTGAAGCTTTCTTT
TRBV11-2,-,TRBJ1-5,-,CASSGVQGSRDQPQHF,TGTGCCAGCAGCGGAGTTCAGGGGTCGAGGGATCAGCCCCAGCATTTT
TRBV7-2,-,TRBJ1-1,-,CASSPPGMNTEAFF,TGTGCCAGCAGCCCCCCGGGGATGAACACTGAAGCTTTCTTT
TRBV18,TRBD2,TRBJ2-1,-,CASSPDTGTSGVFGNEQFF,TGTGCCAGCTCACCTGATACCGGGACTAGCGGTGTTTTTGGGAATGAGCAGTTCTTC
TRBV5-1,TRBD2,TRBJ2-3,-,CASSSGGTLSTDTQYF,TGCGCCAGCAGCTCGGGGGGGACCCTAAGCACAGATACGCAGTATTTT
TRBV9,TRBD1,TRBJ2-1,-,CASSVMGYRQGAHEQFF,TGTGCCAGCAGCGTAATGGGATATCGGCAGGGGGCCCATGAGCAGTTCTTC
TRBV9,-,TRBJ1-4,-,CASSVGWDEKLFF,TGTGCCAGCAGCGTAGGGTGGGATGAAAAACTGTTTTTT
TRBV7-2,-,TRBJ2-2,-,CASSLLTAGELFF,TGTGCCAGCAGCTTACTGACGGCCGGGGAGCTGTTTTTT
TRBV28,-,TRBJ2-3,-,CASRKGGRDTQYF,TGTGCCAGCAGGAAGGGAGGTCGAGATACGCAGTATTTT
TRBV6-5,-,TRBJ1-5,few,CASSYDGNQPQHF,TGTGCCAGCAGTTACGACGGGAATCAGCCCCAGCATTTT
TRBV29-1,-,TRBJ1-2,-,CSSASDNYGYTF,TGCAGCTCCGCCTCAGACAACTATGGCTACACCTTC
TRBV7-2,TRBD2,TRBJ2-5,-,CASSRGLADQETQYF,TGTGCCAGCAGCCGGGGACTAGCGGATCAAGAGACCCAGTACTTC
TRBV10-1,-,TRBJ2-6,-,CASRTGANVLTF,TGCGCCAGCAGGACTGGGGCCAACGTCCTGACTTTC
TRBV5-6,TRBD2,TRBJ2-3,-,CASSLFLAGDTQYF,TGTGCCAGCAGCTTGTTCCTAGCGGGAGATACGCAGTATTTT
TRBV18,TRBD2,TRBJ2-1,-,CASSPGTSGSDEQFF,TGTGCCAGCTCACCAGGGACTAGCGGGAGTGATGAGCAGTTCTTC
TRBV11-2,TRBD1,TRBJ2-7,-,CASSLRDRGGEQYF,TGTGCCAGCAGCTTAAGGGACAGGGGGGGCGAGCAGTACTTC
TRBV4-2,-,TRBJ1-5,-,CASSQQGLQTDSNQPQHF,TGTGCCAGCAGCCAGCAGGGGCTTCAGACGGATAGCAATCAGCCCCAGCATTTT
TRBV7-2,-,TRBJ2-3,-,CASSPFSTDTQYF,TGTGCCAGCAGCCCCTTCAGCACAGATACGCAGTATTTT
TRBV2,-,TRBJ1-2,-,CAEGLGEGYGYTF,TGTGCCGAAGGGTTAGGGGAGGGATACGGCTACACCTTC